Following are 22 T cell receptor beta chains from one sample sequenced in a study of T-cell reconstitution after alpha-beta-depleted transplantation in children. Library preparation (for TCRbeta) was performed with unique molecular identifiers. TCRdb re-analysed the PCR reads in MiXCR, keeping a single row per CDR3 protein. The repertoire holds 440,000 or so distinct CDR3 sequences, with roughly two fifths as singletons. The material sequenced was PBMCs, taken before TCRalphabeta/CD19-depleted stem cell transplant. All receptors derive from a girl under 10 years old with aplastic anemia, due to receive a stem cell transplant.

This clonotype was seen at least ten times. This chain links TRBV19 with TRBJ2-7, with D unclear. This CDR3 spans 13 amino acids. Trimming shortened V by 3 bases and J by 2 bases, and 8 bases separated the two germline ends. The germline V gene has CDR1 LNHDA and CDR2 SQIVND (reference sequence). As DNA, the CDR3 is TGTGCCAGTAGTATCGGCAGAACCTACGAGCAGTACTTC. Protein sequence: CASSIGRTYEQYF.

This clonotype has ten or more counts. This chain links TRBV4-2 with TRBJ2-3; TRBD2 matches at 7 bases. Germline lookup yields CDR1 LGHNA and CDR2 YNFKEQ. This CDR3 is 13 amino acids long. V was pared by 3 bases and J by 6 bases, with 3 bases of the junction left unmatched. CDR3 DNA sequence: TGTGCCAGCAGCCAGGCTAGCGGCGATACGCAGTATTTT. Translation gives CASSQASGDTQYF.

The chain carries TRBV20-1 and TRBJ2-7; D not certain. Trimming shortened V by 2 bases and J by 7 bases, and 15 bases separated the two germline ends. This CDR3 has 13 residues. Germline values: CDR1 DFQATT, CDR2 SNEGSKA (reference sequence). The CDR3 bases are TGCAGTGCTAGAAAAGCAGCCTTACGAGAGCAGTACTTC. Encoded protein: CSARKAALREQYF.

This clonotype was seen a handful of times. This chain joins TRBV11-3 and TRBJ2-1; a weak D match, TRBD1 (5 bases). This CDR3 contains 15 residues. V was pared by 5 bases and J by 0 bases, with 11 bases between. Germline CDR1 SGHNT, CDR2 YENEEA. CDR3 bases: TGTGCCAGCAGCGGATACAGGAGCTCCTACAATGAGCAGTTCTTC. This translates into CASSGYRSSYNEQFF. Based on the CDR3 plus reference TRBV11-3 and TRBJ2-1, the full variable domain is EAGVVQSPRYKIIEKKQPVAFWCNPISGHNTLYWYLQNLGQGPELLIRYENEEAVDDSQLPKDRFSAERLKGVDSTLKIQPAELGDSAVYLCASSGYRSSYNEQFFGPGTRLTVL.

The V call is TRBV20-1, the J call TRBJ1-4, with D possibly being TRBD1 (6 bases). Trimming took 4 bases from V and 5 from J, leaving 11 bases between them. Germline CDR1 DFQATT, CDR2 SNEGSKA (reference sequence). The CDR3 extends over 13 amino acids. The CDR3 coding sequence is TGCAGTGCTATGGACGGACAGAATGAAAAACTGTTTTTT. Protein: CSAMDGQNEKLFF.

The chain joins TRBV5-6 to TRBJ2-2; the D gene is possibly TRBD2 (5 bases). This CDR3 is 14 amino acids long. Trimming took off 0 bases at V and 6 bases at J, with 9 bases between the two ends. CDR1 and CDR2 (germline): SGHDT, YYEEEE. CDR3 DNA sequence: TGTGCCAGCAGCTTGGGTGAGGGCCCCGGGGAGCTGTTTTTT. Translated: CASSLGEGPGELFF.

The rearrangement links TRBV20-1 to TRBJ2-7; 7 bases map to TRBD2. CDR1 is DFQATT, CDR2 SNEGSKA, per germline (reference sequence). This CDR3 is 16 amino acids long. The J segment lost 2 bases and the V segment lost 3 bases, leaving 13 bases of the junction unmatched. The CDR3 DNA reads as TGCAGTGCTAGTTCAGGACGCGGGGGTCACCCCTACGAGCAGTACTTC. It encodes CSASSGRGGHPYEQYF.

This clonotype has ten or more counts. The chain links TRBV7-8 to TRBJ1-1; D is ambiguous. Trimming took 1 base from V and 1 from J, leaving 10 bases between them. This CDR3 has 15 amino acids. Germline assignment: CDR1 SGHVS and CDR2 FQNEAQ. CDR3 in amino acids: CASSLVVGGNTEAFF. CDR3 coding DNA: TGTGCCAGCAGCTTAGTGGTGGGAGGGAACACTGAAGCTTTCTTT.

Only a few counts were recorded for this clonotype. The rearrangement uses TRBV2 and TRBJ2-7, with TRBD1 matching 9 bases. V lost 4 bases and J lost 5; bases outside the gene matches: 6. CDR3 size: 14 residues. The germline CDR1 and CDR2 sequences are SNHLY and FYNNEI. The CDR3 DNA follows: TGTGCCAGCAGTGGCCGGGACAGGGAAGACGAGCAGTACTTC. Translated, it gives CASSGRDREDEQYF. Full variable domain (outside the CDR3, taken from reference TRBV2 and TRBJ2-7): EPEVTQTPSHQVTQMGQEVILRCVPISNHLYFYWYRQILGQKVEFLVSFYNNEISEKSEIFDDQFSVERPDGSNFTLKIRSTKLEDSAMYFCASSGRDREDEQYFGPGTRLTVT.

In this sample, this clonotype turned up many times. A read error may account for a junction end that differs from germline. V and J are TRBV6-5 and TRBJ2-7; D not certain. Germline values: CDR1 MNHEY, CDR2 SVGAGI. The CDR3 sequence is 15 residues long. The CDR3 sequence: CASSYTETTSSEQYF. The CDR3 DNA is TGTGCCAGCAGTTACACAGAGACAACCTCCTCCGAGCAGTACTTC.

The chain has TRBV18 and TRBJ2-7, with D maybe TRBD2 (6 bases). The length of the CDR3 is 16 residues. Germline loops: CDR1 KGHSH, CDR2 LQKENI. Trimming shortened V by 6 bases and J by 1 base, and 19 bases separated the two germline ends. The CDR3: CASSGMIGGESYEQYF. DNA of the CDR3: TGTGCCAGCTCCGGCATGATAGGCGGGGAGTCCTACGAGCAGTACTTC.

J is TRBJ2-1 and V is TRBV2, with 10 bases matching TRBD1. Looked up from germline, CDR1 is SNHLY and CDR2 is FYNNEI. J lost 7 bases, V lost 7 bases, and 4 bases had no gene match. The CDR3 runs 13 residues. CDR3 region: CASKGQGRNEQFF. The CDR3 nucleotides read TGTGCCAGCAAGGGACAGGGGAGGAATGAGCAGTTCTTC.

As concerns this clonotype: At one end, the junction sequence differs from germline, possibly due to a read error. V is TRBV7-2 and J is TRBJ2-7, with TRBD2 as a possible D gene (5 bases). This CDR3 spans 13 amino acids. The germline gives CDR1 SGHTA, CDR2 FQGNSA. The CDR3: CASSLSGSYEQSF. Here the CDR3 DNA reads TGTGCCAGCAGCCTAAGCGGTTCCTACGAGCAGTCCTTC.

The CDR3: CASSIMGGGFTEAFF. CDR3 DNA: TGTGCCAGCAGCATAATGGGTGGGGGCTTCACTGAAGCTTTCTTT. This chain joins TRBV28 and TRBJ1-1; perhaps TRBD1 as D (6 bases). V lost 6 bases, J lost 4 bases, and 18 bases lay in between. The length of the CDR3 is 15 residues. Germline assignment: CDR1 MDHEN and CDR2 SYDVKM.

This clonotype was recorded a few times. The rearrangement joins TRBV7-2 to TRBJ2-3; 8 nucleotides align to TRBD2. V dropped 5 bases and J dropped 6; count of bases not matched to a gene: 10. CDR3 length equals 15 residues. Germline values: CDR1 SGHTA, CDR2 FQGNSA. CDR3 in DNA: TGTGCCAGCAGCGACTCCACGGGAGGGCATGATACGCAGTATTTT. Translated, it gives CASSDSTGGHDTQYF.

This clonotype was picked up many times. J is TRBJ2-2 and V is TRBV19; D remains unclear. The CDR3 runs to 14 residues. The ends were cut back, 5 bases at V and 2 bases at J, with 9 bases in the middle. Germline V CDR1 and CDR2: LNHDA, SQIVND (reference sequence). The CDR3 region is CASSFRPNTGELFF. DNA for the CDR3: TGTGCCAGTAGTTTCCGACCAAACACCGGGGAGCTGTTTTTT.

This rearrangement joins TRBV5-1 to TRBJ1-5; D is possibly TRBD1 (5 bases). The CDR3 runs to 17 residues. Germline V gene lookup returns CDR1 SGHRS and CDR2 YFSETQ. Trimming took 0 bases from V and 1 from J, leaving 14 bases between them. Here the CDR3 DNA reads TGCGCCAGCAGCTTGGTTGCCCGGGACCAAAGCAATCAGCCCCAGCATTTT. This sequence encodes CASSLVARDQSNQPQHF.

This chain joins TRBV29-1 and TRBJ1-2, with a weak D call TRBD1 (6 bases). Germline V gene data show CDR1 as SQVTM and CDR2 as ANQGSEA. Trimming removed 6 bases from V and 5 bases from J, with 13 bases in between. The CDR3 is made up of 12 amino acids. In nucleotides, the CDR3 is TGCAGCGTGACCGGGACACCTTATGGCTACACCTTC. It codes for CSVTGTPYGYTF.

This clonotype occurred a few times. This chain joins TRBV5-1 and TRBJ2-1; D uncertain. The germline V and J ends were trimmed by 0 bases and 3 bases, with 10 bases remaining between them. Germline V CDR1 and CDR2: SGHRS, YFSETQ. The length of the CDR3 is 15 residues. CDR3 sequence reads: CASSLDAGIYNEQFF. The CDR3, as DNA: TGCGCCAGCAGCTTGGACGCTGGAATCTACAATGAGCAGTTCTTC.

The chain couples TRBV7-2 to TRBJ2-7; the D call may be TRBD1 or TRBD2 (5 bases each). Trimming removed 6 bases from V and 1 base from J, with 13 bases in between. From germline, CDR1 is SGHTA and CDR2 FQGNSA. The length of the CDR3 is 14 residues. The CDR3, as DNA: TGTGCCAGCAGGGGGGAACCTCTTTCCTACGAGCAGTACTTC. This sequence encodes CASRGEPLSYEQYF.

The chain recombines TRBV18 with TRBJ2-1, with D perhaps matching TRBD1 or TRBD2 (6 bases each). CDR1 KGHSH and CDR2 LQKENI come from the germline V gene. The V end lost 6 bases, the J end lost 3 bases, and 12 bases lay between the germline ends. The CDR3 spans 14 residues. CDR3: CASSPEGDYNEQFF. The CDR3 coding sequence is TGTGCCAGCTCCCCGGAGGGGGACTACAATGAGCAGTTCTTC.

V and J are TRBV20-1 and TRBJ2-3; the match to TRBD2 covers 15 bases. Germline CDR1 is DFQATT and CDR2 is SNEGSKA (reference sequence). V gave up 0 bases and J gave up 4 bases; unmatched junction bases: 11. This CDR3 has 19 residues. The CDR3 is CSAREGLAGGSVASDTQYF. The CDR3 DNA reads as TGCAGTGCTAGAGAGGGACTAGCGGGGGGTTCTGTAGCGTCAGATACGCAGTATTTT.